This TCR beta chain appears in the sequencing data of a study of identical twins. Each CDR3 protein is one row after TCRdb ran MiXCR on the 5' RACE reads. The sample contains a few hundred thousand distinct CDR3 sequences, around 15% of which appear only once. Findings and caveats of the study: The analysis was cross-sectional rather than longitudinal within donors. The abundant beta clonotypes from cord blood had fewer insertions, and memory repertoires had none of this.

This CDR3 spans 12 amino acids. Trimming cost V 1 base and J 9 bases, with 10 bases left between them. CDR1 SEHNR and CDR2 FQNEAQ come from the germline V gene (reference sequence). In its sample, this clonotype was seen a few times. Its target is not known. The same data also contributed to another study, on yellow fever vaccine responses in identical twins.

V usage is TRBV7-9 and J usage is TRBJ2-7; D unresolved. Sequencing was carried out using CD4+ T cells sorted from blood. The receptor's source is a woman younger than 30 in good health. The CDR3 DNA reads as TGTGCCAGCAGCTTAGAGGATCACGCGCAGTACGTC. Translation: CASSLEDHAQYV.